The source of this T cell receptor (beta chain) is a study of cytomegalovirus exposure and HLA in healthy donors. As for the study in general: The 90 to 150 validation repertoires, a later analysis reported, used the same platform as the approximately 670 repertoires from the first cohort.

The donors were in the roughly 130-subject validation cohort, distinct from the roughly 600-subject first cohort. The assay was immunoSEQ multiplex PCR, and TCRdb's table has in-frame clones only and misses some. The repertoire includes about 160,000 clones, 86% of them detected once, and 5.5% to 6% sits in the top ten. The CDR3 is made up of 16 amino acids. The germline V gene encodes CDR1 LGHNA and CDR2 YNFKEQ. The germline V and J ends were trimmed by 3 bases and 1 base, with 13 bases remaining between them. This TCR was sampled from a woman aged 30 to 39 in good health and CMV-seronegative. The J gene is TRBJ2-1, the V gene TRBV4-2; tentative D call: TRBD2 (6 bases). The sample consisted of PBMCs. The CDR3 is CASSQLGLTSYNEQFF. The CDR3 nucleotides read TGTGCCAGCAGCCAGCTAGGACTAACATCCTACAATGAGCAGTTCTTC.